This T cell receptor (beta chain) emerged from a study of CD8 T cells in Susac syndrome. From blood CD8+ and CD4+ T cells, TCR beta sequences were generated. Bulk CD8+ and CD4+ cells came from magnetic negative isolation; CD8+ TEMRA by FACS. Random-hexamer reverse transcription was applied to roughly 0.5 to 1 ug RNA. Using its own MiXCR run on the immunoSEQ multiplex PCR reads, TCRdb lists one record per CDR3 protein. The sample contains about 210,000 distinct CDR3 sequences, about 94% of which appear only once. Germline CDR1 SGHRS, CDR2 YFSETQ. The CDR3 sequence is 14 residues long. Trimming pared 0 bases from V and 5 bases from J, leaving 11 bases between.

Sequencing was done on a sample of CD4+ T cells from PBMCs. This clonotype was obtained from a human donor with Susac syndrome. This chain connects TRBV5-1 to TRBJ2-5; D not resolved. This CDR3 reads CASSLDPGWETQYF. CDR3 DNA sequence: TGCGCCAGCAGCTTGGATCCGGGCTGGGAGACCCAGTACTTC. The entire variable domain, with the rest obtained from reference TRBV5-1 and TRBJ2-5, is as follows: KAGVTQTPRYLIKTRGQQVTLSCSPISGHRSVSWYQQTPGQGLQFLFEYFSETQRNKGNFPGRFSGRQFSNSRSEMNVSTLELGDSALYLCASSLDPGWETQYFGPGTRLLVL.